These 31 T cell receptor beta chains were sequenced from one sample in a study of response to subunit inactivated influenza vaccine. TCRdb reprocessed the RT-PCR reads with MiXCR, giving one entry per CDR3 protein. The data hold 450,000 to 500,000 distinct CDR3 sequences, with roughly 9.8% observed a single time. Sequencing was performed on PBMCs from blood, taken about 40 days after vaccination. All receptors come from a man in his fifties who received an inactivated influenza vaccine.

This clonotype appeared a few times. The genes are TRBV19 and TRBJ2-7, with D possibly being TRBD1 (5 bases). Germline V CDR1 and CDR2: LNHDA, SQIVND (reference sequence). V lost 3 bases to trimming and J lost 4 bases, with 13 bases between them. The CDR3 covers 14 residues. CDR3 in amino acids: CASSMGQGRYEQYF. CDR3 sequence (DNA): TGTGCCAGTAGTATGGGGCAGGGTAGGTACGAGCAGTACTTC.

The sample holds a few counts of this clonotype. The chain carries TRBV12-3 or TRBV12-4 and TRBJ2-1; TRBD2 aligns across 10 bases. CDR3 length: 14 amino acids. Trimming cost V 2 bases and J 5 bases; bases outside gene matches: 0. CDR3 sequence reads: CASSLLAGDNEQFF. Written as DNA, the CDR3 is TGTGCCAGCAGTTTACTAGCGGGGGACAATGAGCAGTTCTTC.

V and J are TRBV7-2 and TRBJ2-7, with D perhaps TRBD1 (6 bases). The CDR3 totals 14 residues. Trimming took 4 bases from V and 3 from J, leaving 13 bases between them. Germline-derived CDR1 and CDR2 are SGHTA and FQGNSA. Written as DNA, the CDR3 is TGTGCCAGCAGCTCGAGCTGGGACATCTACGAGCAGTACTTC. Amino acids: CASSSSWDIYEQYF.

The chain uses TRBV10-3 and TRBJ2-2; either TRBD1 or TRBD2 may supply D (6 bases each). The CDR3 runs to 15 residues. Trimming left V 7 bases short and J 4 bases short, with 16 bases between. In germline, CDR1 is ENHRY, CDR2 SYGVKD. The CDR3 DNA reads TGTGCCATCACAGAGGGGGAGGTGGGCACCGGGGAGCTGTTTTTT. It encodes CAITEGEVGTGELFF.

This clonotype was seen more than once but under ten times. The chain carries TRBV28 and TRBJ2-2, with D perhaps TRBD1 (6 bases). The CDR3 spans 16 residues. Looked up from germline, CDR1 is MDHEN and CDR2 is SYDVKM. Trimming cost V 6 bases and J 1 base, with 15 bases left between them. The CDR3 here is CASSPPGTKNTGELFF. CDR3 in DNA: TGTGCCAGCAGCCCTCCCGGGACAAAGAACACCGGGGAGCTGTTTTTT.

The rearrangement uses TRBV6-2 or TRBV6-3 and TRBJ1-5; 9 nucleotides match TRBD1. CDR1 and CDR2 from the germline V gene are MNHEY and SVGEGT. V was clipped by 9 bases and J by 3 bases; unmatched bases: 6. The CDR3 extends over 14 amino acids. The CDR3 coding sequence is TGTGCCAGTAGGACAGGGGCCTTCAATCAGCCCCAGCATTTT. Protein sequence: CASRTGAFNQPQHF.

This chain joins TRBV7-2 and TRBJ2-1; no clear D. CDR3 length: 16 amino acids. Germline-derived CDR1 and CDR2 are SGHTA and FQGNSA. V shed 0 bases and J shed 4 bases, with 13 bases lying between them. In DNA form, the CDR3 reads TGTGCCAGCAGCTTAGCAAGGACCGCGACGTACAATGAGCAGTTCTTC. Protein product: CASSLARTATYNEQFF.

This clonotype was counted once. This sequence may be a read error, since a much larger clone differs from it by one base. The chain links TRBV4-3 to TRBJ1-2; tentative D call: TRBD1 (5 bases). This CDR3 contains 15 residues. V lost 1 base, J lost 4 bases, and 13 bases lay in between. From germline, CDR1 is LGHNA and CDR2 YSLEER. The CDR3 bases are TGCGCCAGCAGCCAAGTAATCGAGGGGATCTATGGCTACACCTTC. Amino acid sequence: CASSQVIEGIYGYTF.

This clonotype was seen more than once but under ten times. The chain uses TRBV5-1 and TRBJ2-3, with D possibly matching TRBD2 (6 bases). CDR3 length equals 15 residues. Germline V gene lookup returns CDR1 SGHRS and CDR2 YFSETQ. The germline V and J ends were trimmed by 2 bases and 2 bases, with 12 bases remaining between them. The CDR3 here is CASSFLAGPTDTQYF. The CDR3 DNA reads as TGCGCCAGCAGCTTTTTGGCGGGGCCCACAGATACGCAGTATTTT.

The chain employs TRBV7-8 and TRBJ2-5; TRBD2 matches at 8 bases. The CDR3 is made up of 16 amino acids. V trimming: 1 base; J trimming: 7 bases; junction bases outside the gene matches: 11. CDR1 and CDR2 from the germline V gene are SGHVS and FQNEAQ. CDR3 sequence reads: CASSLESRGVPGTQYF. CDR3 coding DNA: TGTGCCAGCAGCTTAGAATCGCGGGGGGTACCGGGGACCCAGTACTTC.

Many counts were recorded for this clonotype. J is TRBJ1-5 and V is TRBV4-3; 9 positions agree with TRBD1. Germline V gene sequence: CDR1 LGHNA, CDR2 YSLEER. The V and J ends lost 0 bases and 4 bases, in that order; junction bases with no gene match: 7. This CDR3 has 17 residues. For the CDR3, the DNA is TGCGCCAGCAGCCAAGACTGGGACAGGGACCCAAATCAGCCCCAGCATTTT. This encodes CASSQDWDRDPNQPQHF.

This clonotype occurred a few times. The gene calls are TRBV20-1 and TRBJ2-7; TRBD2 matches 14 bases. Looked up from germline, CDR1 is DFQATT and CDR2 is SNEGSKA (reference sequence). J lost 5 bases, V lost 3 bases, and 3 bases had no gene match. The CDR3 is 14 amino acids. CDR3: CSARWTSGGNEQYF. The CDR3 DNA reads as TGCAGTGCTAGGTGGACTAGCGGGGGGAACGAGCAGTACTTC.

This clonotype was counted only a few times. The chain links TRBV20-1 to TRBJ1-4; 7 nucleotides align to TRBD1. CDR3 length: 12 amino acids. The junction had 5 bases not matched to a gene; V was cut back by 5 bases and J by 8 bases. Germline-derived CDR1 and CDR2 are DFQATT and SNEGSKA (reference sequence). In nucleotides, the CDR3 is TGCAGTGCTTGGCAGGGACAGGAAAAACTGTTTTTT. Translation gives CSAWQGQEKLFF.

This clonotype was detected ten times or more. The chain employs TRBV29-1 and TRBJ2-6, with 13 bases lining up with TRBD2. With 6 bases clipped from V and 0 bases from J, the junction kept 5 bases outside the gene matches. Per the germline V gene, CDR1 is SQVTM and CDR2 is ANQGSEA. The CDR3 contains 17 residues. The CDR3, as DNA: TGCAGCGTCCTGGGACTAGCGGGGTTCTCTGGGGCCAACGTCCTGACTTTC. Its translation: CSVLGLAGFSGANVLTF.

The V and J genes are TRBV7-8 and TRBJ1-5, with TRBD1 matching over 11 bases. Germline values: CDR1 SGHVS, CDR2 FQNEAQ. V was pared by 4 bases and J by 7 bases, with 6 bases of the junction left unmatched. The CDR3 has 15 amino acids. CDR3 DNA sequence: TGTGCCAGCAGCTCCCACCGGGACAGGGGGCAGCCCCAGCATTTT. Translated: CASSSHRDRGQPQHF.

The genes are TRBV10-3 and TRBJ2-2; 10 bases map to TRBD2. Losses at the gene ends were 2 bases for V and 2 bases for J; bases not matched to a gene: 2. The germline V gene encodes CDR1 ENHRY and CDR2 SYGVKD. The CDR3 spans 16 residues. DNA of the CDR3: TGTGCCATCAGTGAGGTAGCGGGAGGCAACACCGGGGAGCTGTTTTTT. Translation: CAISEVAGGNTGELFF.

This clonotype was detected a few times. The chain joins TRBV20-1 to TRBJ2-4, with a tentative D call TRBD2 (6 bases). CDR1 is DFQATT and CDR2 is SNEGSKA in the germline V gene (reference sequence). The germline V and J ends were trimmed by 3 bases and 3 bases, with 9 bases remaining between them. The CDR3 totals 13 residues. The CDR3 nucleotides read TGCAGTGCTAGCGGGAGAGGCAAAAACATTCAGTACTTC. Its translation is CSASGRGKNIQYF.

This clonotype has a handful of counts. CDR3: CASSFLTGGNSPLHF. The CDR3 DNA follows: TGTGCCAGCAGCTTTTTAACAGGGGGTAATTCACCCCTCCACTTT. The chain links TRBV7-9 to TRBJ1-6; 8 bases are shared with TRBD1. The CDR3 runs to 15 residues. The V and J ends lost 3 bases and 6 bases, in that order; junction bases with no gene match: 4. Germline V gene sequence: CDR1 SEHNR, CDR2 FQNEAQ (reference sequence).

This chain's CDR3 is CASSHLGEPYGYTF. DNA of the CDR3: TGTGCCAGCAGCCACCTAGGCGAACCTTATGGCTACACCTTC. The V and J genes are TRBV4-2 and TRBJ1-2; unclear D gene. V was clipped by 3 bases and J by 5 bases, with 13 bases between them. The length of the CDR3 is 14 residues. Germline V gives CDR1 LGHNA, CDR2 YNFKEQ.

The table lists this clonotype with a few counts. The chain couples TRBV5-1 to TRBJ1-4, with 10 bases fitting TRBD1. The CDR3 spans 14 residues. V gave up 3 bases and J gave up 6 bases; unmatched junction bases: 2. Germline CDR1 and CDR2: SGHRS and YFSETQ. DNA of the CDR3: TGCGCCAGCAGCTCCGGGACAGGGGATGAAAAACTGTTTTTT. Encoded protein: CASSSGTGDEKLFF.

This clonotype was seen repeatedly, ten times or more. The chain couples TRBV5-1 to TRBJ1-6; TRBD1 matches 8 bases. This CDR3 spans 14 amino acids. From germline, CDR1 is SGHRS and CDR2 YFSETQ. Trimming at V came to 5 bases and at J to 6 bases, leaving 4 bases not matched to a gene. The CDR3 DNA follows: TGCGCCAGCAGTCCTGACAGGGGTAATTCACCCCTCCACTTT. Residues: CASSPDRGNSPLHF.

Ten or more counts support this clonotype. This sequence joins TRBV5-1 and TRBJ1-4, with a possible D match to TRBD1 (5 bases). V shed 4 bases and J shed 7 bases, with 14 bases lying between them. The CDR3 is made up of 14 amino acids. Germline V lookup: CDR1 SGHRS, CDR2 YFSETQ. The CDR3 loop is CASSVGTGGEKLFF. In DNA, the CDR3 is TGCGCCAGCAGCGTCGGGACGGGGGGTGAAAAACTGTTTTTT.

This clonotype was seen at least ten times. This sequence joins TRBV2 and TRBJ1-5, with D hard to call. This CDR3 is 15 amino acids long. Germline CDR1 is SNHLY and CDR2 is FYNNEI. V lost 0 bases to trimming and J lost 0 bases, with 6 bases between them. This CDR3 is CASSEAAGSNQPQHF. The CDR3 DNA reads TGTGCCAGCAGTGAAGCGGCGGGTAGCAATCAGCCCCAGCATTTT.

The J gene is TRBJ1-6, the V gene TRBV20-1, with D tentatively TRBD1 (5 bases). The CDR3 is made up of 17 amino acids. V was pared by 0 bases and J by 2 bases, with 14 bases between. Germline values: CDR1 DFQATT, CDR2 SNEGSKA (reference sequence). DNA for the CDR3: TGCAGTGCTAGAGATTTCGGCAGGGACGCCTATAATTCACCCCTCCACTTT. Amino acid sequence: CSARDFGRDAYNSPLHF.

This clonotype was detected a few times. V is TRBV5-1 and J is TRBJ2-5; D is unresolved. CDR1 is SGHRS, CDR2 YFSETQ, per germline. The V end was cut by 4 bases, the J end by 5 bases, with 12 bases between. The CDR3 loop spans 13 amino acids. The CDR3 protein is CASSATIGETQYF. CDR3 nucleotide sequence: TGCGCCAGCAGCGCCACTATCGGGGAGACCCAGTACTTC.

This clonotype has a handful of counts. The J gene is TRBJ2-7, the V gene TRBV12-3 or TRBV12-4, with 9 bases aligning to TRBD2. Trimming took 2 bases from V and 5 from J; bases not matched to a gene: 7. The CDR3 is 15 residues long. The CDR3 sequence is CASSLMGGGANEQYF. CDR3 sequence (DNA): TGTGCCAGCAGTTTAATGGGCGGGGGGGCCAACGAGCAGTACTTC.

The chain links TRBV11-2 to TRBJ1-2, with 9 bases aligning to TRBD1. The CDR3 is 14 amino acids. In germline, CDR1 is SGHAT, CDR2 FQNNGV. Trimming removed 5 bases from V and 3 bases from J; junction bases left unmatched: 4. CDR3: CASSTGTGYYGYTF. The CDR3 DNA follows: TGTGCCAGCAGCACCGGGACAGGGTACTATGGCTACACCTTC.

In this sample, this clonotype turned up a few times. This sequence joins TRBV6-2 or TRBV6-3 and TRBJ1-1; D unclear. This CDR3 is 12 amino acids long. CDR1 is MNHEY, CDR2 SVGEGT, per germline. Trimming removed 8 bases at V and 5 bases at J, with 12 bases between. CDR3 DNA: TGTGCCAGCGGATTTCCCGGGACTGAAGCTTTCTTT. Protein product: CASGFPGTEAFF.

As to this clonotype: Mismatch with germline at one junction end may stem from a read error. This chain links TRBV4-2 with TRBJ2-3; TRBD1 matches at 9 bases. CDR3 length: 13 residues. Germline V gene lookup returns CDR1 LGHNA and CDR2 YNFKEQ. The CDR3 DNA is TGTGCCAGCAGCCAAGCCGGGACAGGGAAATGGGGTTTT. This gives the protein CASSQAGTGKWGF.

This clonotype was detected a few times. This chain links TRBV3-1 with TRBJ2-5; 10 bases map to TRBD1. Germline values: CDR1 LGHDT, CDR2 YNNKEL (reference sequence). The V segment lost 0 bases and the J segment 4 bases; nucleotides outside the gene matches: 8. The CDR3 runs 17 residues. The CDR3, as DNA: TGTGCCAGCAGCCAAGATCGGGACAGGGGTGGGCGAGAGACCCAGTACTTC. The encoded protein is CASSQDRDRGGRETQYF.

This clonotype occurred many times. The chain combines TRBV29-1 with TRBJ2-1; tentatively, D is TRBD1 (5 bases). V lost 7 bases, J lost 8 bases, and 9 bases lay in between. Germline V CDR1 and CDR2: SQVTM, ANQGSEA. The CDR3 consists of 10 residues. CDR3 DNA sequence: TGCAGCGCCTCAGGGTATGAGCAGTTCTTC. Translating it yields CSASGYEQFF.